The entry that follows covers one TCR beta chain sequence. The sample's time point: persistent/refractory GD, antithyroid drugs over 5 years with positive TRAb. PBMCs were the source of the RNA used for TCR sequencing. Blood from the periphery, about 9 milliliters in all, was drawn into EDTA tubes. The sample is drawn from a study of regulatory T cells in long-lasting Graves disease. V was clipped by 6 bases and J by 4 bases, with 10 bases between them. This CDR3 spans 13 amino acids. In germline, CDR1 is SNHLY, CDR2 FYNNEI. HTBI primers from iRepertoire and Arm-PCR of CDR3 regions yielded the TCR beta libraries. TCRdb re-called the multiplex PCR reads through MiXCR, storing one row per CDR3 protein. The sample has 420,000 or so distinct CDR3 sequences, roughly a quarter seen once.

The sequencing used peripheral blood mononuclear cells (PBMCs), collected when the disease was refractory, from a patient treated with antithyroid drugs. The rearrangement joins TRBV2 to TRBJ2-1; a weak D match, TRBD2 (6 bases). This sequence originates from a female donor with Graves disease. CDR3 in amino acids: CASRASEYNEQFF. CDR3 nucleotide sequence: TGTGCCAGCAGGGCTAGCGAGTACAATGAGCAGTTCTTC.